Sequencing of this T cell receptor (beta chain) was carried out in a study of spatial heterogeneity in lung cancer. Study overall: Fewer alpha-chain than beta-chain sequences were consistently detected. As counted in raw reads, each unique TCR and UMI combination appeared more than ten times on average. General study points: At resection, ubiquitous expanded tumor TCRs appeared in blood more than at follow-up.

Time point specified: blood at routine non-recurrence follow-up after resection. Whole RNA from tumor, nontumor lung or frozen PBMC was sequenced unsorted. Turning to this clonotype: As yet, its antigen is unknown.

Carried by each TCR cDNA molecule was a unique molecular identifier. TCRdb ran MiXCR on the 5' RACE reads and lists one entry per CDR3 protein. This sample carries about 120,000 distinct CDR3 sequences, 9% to 15% of them seen once, and the ten largest clones take 16%. CDR3 length equals 15 residues. V dropped 3 bases and J dropped 6; count of bases not matched to a gene: 6. From germline, CDR1 is DFQATT and CDR2 SNEGSKA (reference sequence). The chain carries TRBV20-1 and TRBJ1-6, with 9 nucleotides matching TRBD1. This specimen consisted of PBMCs, obtained at follow-up. This clonotype was sampled from a male donor with early-stage non-small cell lung cancer. CDR3: CSASVRDRANSPLHF. DNA for the CDR3: TGCAGTGCTAGTGTAAGGGACAGGGCTAATTCACCCCTCCACTTT.